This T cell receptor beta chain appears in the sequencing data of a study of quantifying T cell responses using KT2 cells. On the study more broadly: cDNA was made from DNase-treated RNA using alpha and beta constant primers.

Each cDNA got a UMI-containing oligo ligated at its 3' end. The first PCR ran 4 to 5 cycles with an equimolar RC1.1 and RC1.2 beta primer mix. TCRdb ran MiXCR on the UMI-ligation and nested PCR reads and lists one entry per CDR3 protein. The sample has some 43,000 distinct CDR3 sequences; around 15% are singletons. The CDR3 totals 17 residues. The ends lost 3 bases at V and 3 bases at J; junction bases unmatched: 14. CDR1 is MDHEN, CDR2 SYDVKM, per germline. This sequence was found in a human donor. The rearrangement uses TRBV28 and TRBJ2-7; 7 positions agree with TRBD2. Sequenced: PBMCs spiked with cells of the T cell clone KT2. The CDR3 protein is CASSFSLSLAEVYEQYF. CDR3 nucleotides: TGTGCCAGCAGTTTTTCATTAAGCCTAGCGGAAGTCTACGAGCAGTACTTC.